This T cell receptor (beta chain) was documented in a study of cytomegalovirus exposure and HLA in healthy donors. Across the study: Among several hundred genotyped donors, around 81% fell in the Caucasian-associated ancestry cluster.

In the PCR, 60 Vbeta and 13 Jbeta primers were used. This table comes from immunoSEQ multiplex PCR, and its TCRdb copy is limited to in-frame clones, with some not included. The table lists about 200,000 clones, over 75% of them singletons. Study-level results: A later analysis linked a missense DCLRE1C variant to TCR beta V- and J-gene trimming. Segments of the TCR beta V type were, in most cases, productive about 90% or about 30% of the time in an earlier analysis.

Turning to this clone: Its antigen is as yet unknown.

Germline CDR1 MDHEN, CDR2 SYDVKM. The CDR3 totals 15 residues. V dropped 4 bases and J dropped 9; count of bases not matched to a gene: 12. At the time of sampling, donors were nominally healthy, though unrecorded immune exposures were likely. The sequence came from a woman in her twenties or thirties in good health and CMV-seronegative. The J gene is TRBJ2-1, the V gene TRBV28, with 7 bases lining up with TRBD1. The material sequenced was PBMCs. CDR3 amino acids: CASSSGQVESTEQFF. The DNA for the CDR3 is TGTGCCAGCAGTTCTGGACAGGTAGAGTCTACTGAGCAGTTCTTC.